The rows below give T cell receptor beta chains drawn from one sample of a study of PD-1 blockade in classical Hodgkin lymphoma. Assay: immunoSEQ multiplex PCR; the TCRdb copy retains only in-frame clones and omits some. The sample contains approximately 70,000 clones, 85% to 95% of which appear only once. Sample: peripheral blood mononuclear cells (PBMCs), taken at baseline. The receptor source for this set is a human donor with classical Hodgkin lymphoma. Both conserved end residues are part of each CDR3. A D gene is named only where the DNA matches it firmly. Not all rows give a size; the values are once, few, many and, for expanded clones, a class.

v_call	d_call	j_call	clone_size	cdr3_aa	cdr3_nt
TRBV27	NA	TRBJ1-1	NA	CASSLGAGNTEAFF	TGTGCCAGCAGTTTGGGGGCGGGGAACACTGAAGCTTTCTTT
TRBV7-9	NA	TRBJ2-3	NA	CASSLAGTTDTQYF	TGTGCCAGCAGCTTAGCGGGCACCACAGATACGCAGTATTTT
TRBV27	NA	TRBJ2-2	NA	CASSPRDSYTGELFF	TGTGCCAGCAGTCCCCGGGACTCCTACACCGGGGAGCTGTTTTTT
TRBV28	TRBD1	TRBJ2-5	NA	CASSQKVSYRGLDTETQYF	TGTGCCAGCAGTCAAAAGGTCTCATACAGGGGGCTCGATACGGAGACCCAGTACTTC
TRBV6-5	TRBD1	TRBJ1-2	NA	CASSPQGFQGYTF	TGTGCCAGCAGTCCACAGGGGTTTCAGGGCTACACCTTC
TRBV2	TRBD1	TRBJ1-1	NA	CASTRGQEAFF	TGTGCCAGCACTAGGGGACAGGAAGCTTTCTTT
TRBV28	TRBD1	TRBJ1-1	NA	CASSLTGGWLPSSEDTEAFF	TGTGCCAGCAGTTTAACAGGGGGCTGGCTTCCCTCTTCGGAGGACACTGAAGCTTTCTTT
TRBV27	NA	TRBJ2-2	once	CASSPTSPGELFF	TGTGCCAGCAGTCCTACTAGTCCCGGGGAGCTGTTTTTT
TRBV27	TRBD1	TRBJ1-6	NA	CASSPDRANNSPLHF	TGTGCCAGCAGTCCGGACAGGGCAAATAATTCACCCCTCCACTTT
TRBV7-2	TRBD2	TRBJ2-5	few	CASSSGTSGSRQETQYF	TGTGCCAGCAGCTCCGGGACTAGCGGGAGTAGGCAAGAGACCCAGTACTTC
TRBV9	NA	TRBJ1-4	NA	CASSDVGATNEKLFF	TGTGCCAGCAGCGACGTGGGGGCGACTAATGAAAAACTGTTTTTT
TRBV28	TRBD1	TRBJ1-5	NA	CASTTGQGGQPQHF	TGTGCCAGCACCACGGGACAGGGAGGTCAGCCCCAGCATTTT
TRBV28	NA	TRBJ2-3	NA	CASSLAGTSTDTQYF	TGTGCCAGCAGTTTGGCAGGGACTAGCACAGATACGCAGTATTTT
TRBV7-2	TRBD2	TRBJ2-1	NA	CASRSSGSNYNEQFF	TGTGCCAGCAGAAGTAGCGGGAGTAACTACAATGAGCAGTTCTTC
TRBV5-1	NA	TRBJ2-7	NA	CASRLRGLSYEQYF	TGCGCCAGCAGGCTGAGAGGTTTAAGCTACGAGCAGTACTTC
TRBV28	TRBD2	TRBJ2-1	NA	CASSSQREDSYNEQFF	TGTGCCAGCAGTAGCCAGCGGGAGGACTCCTACAATGAGCAGTTCTTC
TRBV11-2	TRBD1	TRBJ2-5	NA	CASSPGTAYQETQYF	TGTGCCAGCAGCCCCGGGACAGCTTACCAAGAGACCCAGTACTTC
TRBV7-8	NA	TRBJ2-7	NA	CASSLDQHSTYEQYF	TGTGCCAGCAGCTTAGATCAACACAGCACCTACGAGCAGTACTTC
TRBV6-5	TRBD1	TRBJ2-5	NA	CASSRTGVETQYF	TGTGCCAGCAGTCGTACAGGGGTAGAGACCCAGTACTTC
TRBV2	NA	TRBJ2-7	NA	CASTRWLSYEQYF	TGTGCCAGCACCCGGTGGCTCTCCTACGAGCAGTACTTC
TRBV30	NA	TRBJ2-3	NA	CAWSVPQGTRDTQYF	TGTGCCTGGAGTGTCCCTCAGGGAACAAGAGATACGCAGTATTTT
TRBV7-6	TRBD1	TRBJ1-1	NA	CASSLETGDGVAFF	TGTGCCAGCAGCTTAGAGACAGGGGACGGAGTGGCTTTCTTT
TRBV27	NA	TRBJ1-4	NA	CASRTARSEKLFF	TGTGCCAGCAGAACCGCCCGTAGTGAAAAACTGTTTTTT
TRBV6-1	NA	TRBJ1-5	NA	CASRATQVLNQPQHF	TGTGCCAGCCGGGCGACCCAGGTGCTAAATCAGCCCCAGCATTTT
TRBV27	TRBD2	TRBJ2-2	NA	CASSSLELAGPANPGELFF	TGTGCCAGCAGTTCCTTGGAGCTAGCGGGTCCCGCCAACCCCGGGGAGCTGTTTTTT